The 20 T cell receptor beta chains presented below share a single source sample, sequenced in a study of T cell responses to AZD1222 COVID-19 vaccine. Clones were sequenced by immunoSEQ multiplex PCR, and TCRdb holds only the in-frame ones, with some missing. Of roughly 85,000 clones in the sample, approximately 87% were seen once. This material consisted of peripheral blood, taken on day 0 of AZD1222 vaccination. The receptors were sampled from an adult in good health.

The V call is TRBV6-6, the J call TRBJ1-2; 10 bases align to TRBD1. This CDR3 spans 15 amino acids. Germline CDR1 is MNHNY and CDR2 is SVGAGI (reference sequence). V lost 4 bases to trimming and J lost 2 bases; unmatched junction nucleotides: 4. The CDR3: CASSSDRGLNYGYTF. The CDR3 DNA follows: TGTGCCAGCAGTTCGGACAGGGGGTTAAACTATGGCTACACCTTC.

The chain uses TRBV27 and TRBJ2-1, with TRBD2 matching 11 bases. V shed 6 bases and J 3 bases; nucleotides not matched to a gene: 7. The germline CDR1 and CDR2 sequences are MNHEY and SMNVEV (reference sequence). The CDR3 runs to 16 residues. DNA of the CDR3: TGTGCCAGCAGCGATCTAGCGGGGGGTCGCTACAATGAGCAGTTCTTC. Translating it yields CASSDLAGGRYNEQFF.

This clone was seen more than once but under ten times. The chain recombines TRBV4-2 with TRBJ1-5; a possible D gene is TRBD1 (5 bases). This CDR3 is built from 16 residues. The germline V gene has CDR1 LGHNA and CDR2 YNFKEQ. V was cut by 0 bases and J by 2 bases, with 11 bases left in between. In DNA, the CDR3 is TGTGCCAGCAGCCAAGAGGGGGTTTATGGCAATCAGCCCCAGCATTTT. Protein product: CASSQEGVYGNQPQHF.

The chain is built from TRBV7-6 and TRBJ2-1, with 13 bases matching TRBD2. Germline V CDR1 and CDR2: SGHVS, FNYEAQ. The CDR3 extends over 16 amino acids. Trimming at V came to 5 bases and at J to 7 bases, leaving 8 bases not matched to a gene. The CDR3 bases are TGTGCCAGCAGCCGAGCTCCGGGACTAGCGGGGAATGAGCAGTTCTTC. This encodes CASSRAPGLAGNEQFF.

This rearrangement joins TRBV5-4 to TRBJ1-2; weak D call: TRBD1 (5 bases). Germline CDR1 and CDR2: SGHNT and YYREEE (reference sequence). V lost 1 base and J 4 bases, leaving 11 bases between the germline ends. CDR3 size: 14 residues. The CDR3 region is CASSLQQETYGYTF. In DNA, the CDR3 is TGTGCCAGCAGCTTGCAACAGGAGACCTATGGCTACACCTTC. The complete variable domain, with remaining parts taken from reference TRBV5-4 and TRBJ1-2, reads ETGVTQSPTHLIKTRGQQVTLRCSSQSGHNTVSWYQQALGQGPQFIFQYYREEENGRGNFPPRFSGLQFPNYSSELNVNALELDDSALYLCASSLQQETYGYTFGSGTRLTVV.

The chain is built from TRBV12-2 and TRBJ2-3; the D call in the table, TRBD2, was not verified against the DNA. TRBV12-2 is flagged as a pseudogene. The CDR3 spans 19 residues. The CDR3 region has the DNA TGTGCAAGTCGCTTAATTCGGAGCGGGGGGTTCGCTAGCACAGATACGCAGTATTTT. Translating it yields CASRLIRSGGFASTDTQYF.

This clone appeared a single time. V is TRBV5-4 and J is TRBJ2-3, with TRBD2 matching 7 bases. J was trimmed by 6 bases and V by 0 bases; bases with no gene match: 4. The germline gives CDR1 SGHNT, CDR2 YYREEE (reference sequence). CDR3 length: 14 amino acids. The CDR3 region has the DNA TGTGCCAGCAGCTTGGACGGGGGGAAGGATACGCAGTATTTT. It specifies CASSLDGGKDTQYF.

The chain carries TRBV5-1 and TRBJ1-1, with D possibly being TRBD1 (5 bases). From germline, CDR1 is SGHRS and CDR2 YFSETQ. Trimming took 4 bases from V and 2 from J, leaving 12 bases between them. The CDR3 covers 14 residues. The DNA for the CDR3 is TGCGCCAGCAGCCGTAGTGGGGGTAACACTGAAGCTTTCTTT. As protein: CASSRSGGNTEAFF.

The rearrangement uses TRBV5-4 and TRBJ1-4; TRBD1 is a possible D gene (5 bases). Trimming removed 4 bases from V and 5 bases from J, with 15 bases in between. The CDR3 consists of 15 residues. From germline, CDR1 is SGHNT and CDR2 YYREEE (reference sequence). CDR3 sequence (DNA): TGTGCCAGCAGCCCCCGCGGGGGTTTCAATGAAAAACTGTTTTTT. Its translation: CASSPRGGFNEKLFF. Looking up the rest from reference TRBV5-4 and TRBJ1-4 gives the full variable domain: ETGVTQSPTHLIKTRGQQVTLRCSSQSGHNTVSWYQQALGQGPQFIFQYYREEENGRGNFPPRFSGLQFPNYSSELNVNALELDDSALYLCASSPRGGFNEKLFFGSGTQLSVL.

This chain joins TRBV15 and TRBJ1-2; 9 bases map to TRBD1. CDR1 is LNHNV, CDR2 YYDKDF, per germline (reference sequence). Trimming cost V 1 base and J 2 bases; bases outside gene matches: 8. CDR3 length: 17 amino acids. This CDR3 reads CATSRVYHGQGNYGYTF. The CDR3, as DNA: TGTGCCACCAGCAGAGTATACCACGGACAGGGGAACTATGGCTACACCTTC.

The chain joins TRBV28 to TRBJ2-3; 7 bases are shared with TRBD2. Germline-derived CDR1 and CDR2 are MDHEN and SYDVKM. This CDR3 has 14 amino acids. Trimming took 5 bases from V and 3 from J; bases not matched to a gene: 5. CDR3: CASSGGGSTDTQYF. The CDR3 region has the DNA TGTGCCAGCAGTGGGGGGGGGTCGACAGATACGCAGTATTTT.

This chain links TRBV11-3 with TRBJ1-1; a possible D gene is TRBD1 (5 bases). Trimming took 6 bases from V and 1 from J, leaving 9 bases between them. The CDR3 extends over 13 amino acids. Germline V gene sequence: CDR1 SGHNT, CDR2 YENEEA. Here the CDR3 DNA reads TGTGCCAGCAGTCAAGGACAGAACACTGAAGCTTTCTTT. Amino acid sequence: CASSQGQNTEAFF.

The rearrangement uses TRBV27 and TRBJ2-2; no clear D. Germline-derived CDR1 and CDR2 are MNHEY and SMNVEV (reference sequence). V lost 5 bases and J lost 0, with 7 bases in between. The CDR3 totals 14 residues. The CDR3 reads CASSSPTNTGELFF. CDR3 coding DNA: TGTGCCAGCAGTAGCCCTACGAACACCGGGGAGCTGTTTTTT.

J is TRBJ2-5 and V is TRBV28; TRBD1 agrees at 9 bases. This CDR3 is 16 amino acids long. Germline loops: CDR1 MDHEN, CDR2 SYDVKM. Trimming took 5 bases from V and 0 from J; bases not matched to a gene: 7. The CDR3 DNA follows: TGTGCCAGCAGTCCCTCCGGGACAGGGAACCAAGAGACCCAGTACTTC. It is translated as CASSPSGTGNQETQYF.

The chain joins TRBV7-2 to TRBJ1-2; the D gene is possibly TRBD1 (5 bases). This CDR3 is built from 15 residues. V dropped 1 base and J dropped 1 base, with 10 bases sitting between them. CDR1 is SGHTA, CDR2 FQGNSA, per germline. The DNA of the CDR3 is TGTGCCAGCAGCTTAGTCGGGGGGGTTAACTATGGCTACACCTTC. This sequence encodes CASSLVGGVNYGYTF.

The chain combines TRBV7-6 with TRBJ1-2; 11 nucleotides match TRBD1. The ends lost 6 bases at V and 7 bases at J; junction bases unmatched: 10. Germline V gene sequence: CDR1 SGHVS, CDR2 FNYEAQ. This CDR3 has 15 amino acids. The CDR3 loop is CASSSGQGASFGYTF. Here the CDR3 DNA reads TGTGCCAGCAGTTCAGGACAGGGGGCATCTTTTGGCTACACCTTC.

The CDR3 DNA is TGTGCCAGCAGAAATACAGGGAACACTGAAGCTTTCTTT. Protein: CASRNTGNTEAFF. The chain links TRBV27 to TRBJ1-1, with D possibly matching TRBD1 (5 bases). The V end was cut by 6 bases, the J end by 1 base, with 9 bases between. The CDR3 is 13 amino acids. The germline V gene encodes CDR1 MNHEY and CDR2 SMNVEV (reference sequence).

This clone was found once. This chain connects TRBV6-5 to TRBJ2-2, with TRBD1 identical over 8 bases. V was pared by 6 bases and J by 1 base, with 1 base of the junction left unmatched. CDR3 length: 14 amino acids. Germline CDR1 reads MNHEY; CDR2 reads SVGAGI. CDR3 sequence (DNA): TGTGCCAGCAGAGGACAGGGGAACACCGGGGAGCTGTTTTTT. Its protein is CASRGQGNTGELFF.

The V call is TRBV14, the J call TRBJ1-1; no clear D. From germline, CDR1 is SGHDN and CDR2 FVKESK. V lost 3 bases, J lost 4 bases, and 12 bases lay in between. The CDR3 is made up of 14 amino acids. CDR3 DNA sequence: TGTGCCAGCAGCCACGTGGGTTCGGGCACTGAAGCTTTCTTT. Its translation: CASSHVGSGTEAFF.

This clone appeared a single time. This chain connects TRBV2 to TRBJ2-3; TRBD2 agrees at 11 bases. This CDR3 is 17 amino acids long. Germline V gene lookup returns CDR1 SNHLY and CDR2 FYNNEI. V gave up 2 bases and J gave up 3 bases; unmatched junction bases: 7. CDR3 sequence (DNA): TGTGCCAGCAGTGAAAGACTAGCGGGAATGGGTACAGATACGCAGTATTTT. Amino acid sequence: CASSERLAGMGTDTQYF.